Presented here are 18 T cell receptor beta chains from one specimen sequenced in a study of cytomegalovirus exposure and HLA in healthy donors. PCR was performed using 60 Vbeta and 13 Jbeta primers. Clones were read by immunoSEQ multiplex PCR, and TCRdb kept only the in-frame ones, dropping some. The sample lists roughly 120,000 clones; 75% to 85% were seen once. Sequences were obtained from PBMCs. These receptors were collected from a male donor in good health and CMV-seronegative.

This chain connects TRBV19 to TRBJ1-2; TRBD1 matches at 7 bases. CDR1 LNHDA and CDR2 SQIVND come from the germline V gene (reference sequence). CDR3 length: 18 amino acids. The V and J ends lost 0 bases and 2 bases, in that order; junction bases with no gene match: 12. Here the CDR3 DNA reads TGTGCCAGTAGTATAGAGGACAGGCCATCCATTGGGAACTATGGCTACACCTTC. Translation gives CASSIEDRPSIGNYGYTF.

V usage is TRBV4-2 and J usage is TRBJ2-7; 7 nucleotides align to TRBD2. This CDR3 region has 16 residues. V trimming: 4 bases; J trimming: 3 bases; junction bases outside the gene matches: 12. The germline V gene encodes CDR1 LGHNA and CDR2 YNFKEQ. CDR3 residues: CASSPVGAGNVYEQYF. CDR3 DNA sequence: TGTGCCAGCAGCCCGGTAGGAGCGGGGAACGTCTACGAGCAGTACTTC.

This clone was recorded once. For the CDR3, the DNA is TGTGCCAGCAGCCTCGACCGCGGCGGCGGGGAGACCCAGTACTTC. Amino acid sequence: CASSLDRGGGETQYF. This chain connects TRBV7-2 to TRBJ2-5, with a tentative D call TRBD2 (5 bases). Germline V gene sequence: CDR1 SGHTA, CDR2 FQGNSA. Trimming pared 5 bases from V and 5 bases from J, leaving 18 bases between. The CDR3 consists of 15 residues.

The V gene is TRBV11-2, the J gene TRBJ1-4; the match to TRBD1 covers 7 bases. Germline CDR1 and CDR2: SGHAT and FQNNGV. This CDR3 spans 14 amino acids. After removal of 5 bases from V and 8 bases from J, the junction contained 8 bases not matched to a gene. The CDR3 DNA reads TGTGCCAGCAGCCAAGACAGGGAAGGGGAAAAACTGTTTTTT. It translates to CASSQDREGEKLFF.

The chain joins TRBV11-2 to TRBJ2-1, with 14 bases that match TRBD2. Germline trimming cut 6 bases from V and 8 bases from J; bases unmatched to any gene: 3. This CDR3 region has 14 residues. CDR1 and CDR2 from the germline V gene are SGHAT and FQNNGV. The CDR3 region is CASRPGLAGDEQFF. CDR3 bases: TGTGCCAGCAGGCCGGGACTAGCGGGAGATGAGCAGTTCTTC. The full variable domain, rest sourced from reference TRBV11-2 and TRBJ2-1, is EAGVAQSPRYKIIEKRQSVAFWCNPISGHATLYWYQQILGQGPKLLIQFQNNGVVDDSQLPKDRFSAERLKGVDSTLKIQPAKLEDSAVYLCASRPGLAGDEQFFGPGTRLTVL.

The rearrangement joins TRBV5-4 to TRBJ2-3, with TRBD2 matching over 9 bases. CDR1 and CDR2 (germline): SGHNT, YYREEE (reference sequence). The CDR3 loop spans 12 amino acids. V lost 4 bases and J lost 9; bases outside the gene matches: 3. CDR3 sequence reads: CASSPAGGTQYF. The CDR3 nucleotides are TGTGCCAGCAGCCCGGCGGGAGGGACGCAGTATTTT. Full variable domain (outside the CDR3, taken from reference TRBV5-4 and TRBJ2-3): ETGVTQSPTHLIKTRGQQVTLRCSSQSGHNTVSWYQQALGQGPQFIFQYYREEENGRGNFPPRFSGLQFPNYSSELNVNALELDDSALYLCASSPAGGTQYFGPGTRLTVL.

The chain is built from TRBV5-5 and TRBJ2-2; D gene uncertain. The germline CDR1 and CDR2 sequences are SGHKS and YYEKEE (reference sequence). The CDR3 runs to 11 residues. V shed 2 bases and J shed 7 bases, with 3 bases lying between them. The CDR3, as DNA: TGTGCCAGCAGCTTCGTCGGGGAGCTGTTTTTT. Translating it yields CASSFVGELFF.

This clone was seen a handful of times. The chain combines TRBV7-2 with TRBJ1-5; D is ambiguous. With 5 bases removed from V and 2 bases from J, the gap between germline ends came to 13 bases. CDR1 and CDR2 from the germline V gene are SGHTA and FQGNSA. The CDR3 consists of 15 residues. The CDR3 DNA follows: TGTGCCAGCAGCCTCCAAGGAGGAGGCAATCAGCCCCAGCATTTT. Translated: CASSLQGGGNQPQHF.

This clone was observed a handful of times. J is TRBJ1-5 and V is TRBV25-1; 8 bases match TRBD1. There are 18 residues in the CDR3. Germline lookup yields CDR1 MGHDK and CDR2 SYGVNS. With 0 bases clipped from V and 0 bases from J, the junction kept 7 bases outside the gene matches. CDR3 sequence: CASSEYGTGDSSNQPQHF. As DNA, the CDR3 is TGTGCCAGCAGTGAATATGGGACAGGAGATTCTAGCAATCAGCCCCAGCATTTT.

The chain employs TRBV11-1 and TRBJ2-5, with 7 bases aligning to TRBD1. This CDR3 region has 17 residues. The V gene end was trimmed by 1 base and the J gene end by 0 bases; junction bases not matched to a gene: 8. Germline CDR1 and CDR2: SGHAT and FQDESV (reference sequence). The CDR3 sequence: CASSLGPLDRHQETQYF. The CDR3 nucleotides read TGTGCCAGCAGCTTAGGGCCCCTGGACAGGCACCAAGAGACCCAGTACTTC.

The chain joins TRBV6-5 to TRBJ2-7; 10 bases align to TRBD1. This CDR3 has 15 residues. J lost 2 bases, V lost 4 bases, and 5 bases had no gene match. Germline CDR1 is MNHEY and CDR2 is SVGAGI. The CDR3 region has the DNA TGTGCCAGCAGTTCCGGGACAGGGGTCCCCTACGAGCAGTACTTC. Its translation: CASSSGTGVPYEQYF.

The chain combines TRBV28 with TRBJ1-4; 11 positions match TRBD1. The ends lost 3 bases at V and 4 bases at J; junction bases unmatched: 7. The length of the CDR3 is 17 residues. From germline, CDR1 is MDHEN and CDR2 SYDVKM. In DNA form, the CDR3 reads TGTGCCAGCAGTTTTCGGACAGGGGGCGTTAATAATGAAAAACTGTTTTTT. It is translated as CASSFRTGGVNNEKLFF.

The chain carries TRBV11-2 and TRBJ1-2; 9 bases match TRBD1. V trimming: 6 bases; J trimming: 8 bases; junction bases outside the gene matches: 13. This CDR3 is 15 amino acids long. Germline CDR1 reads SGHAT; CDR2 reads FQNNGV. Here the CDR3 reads CASRPYRGRVGGYTF. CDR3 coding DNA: TGTGCCAGCAGACCCTACAGGGGGCGGGTGGGGGGCTACACCTTC. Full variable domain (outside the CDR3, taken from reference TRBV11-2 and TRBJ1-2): EAGVAQSPRYKIIEKRQSVAFWCNPISGHATLYWYQQILGQGPKLLIQFQNNGVVDDSQLPKDRFSAERLKGVDSTLKIQPAKLEDSAVYLCASRPYRGRVGGYTFGSGTRLTVV.

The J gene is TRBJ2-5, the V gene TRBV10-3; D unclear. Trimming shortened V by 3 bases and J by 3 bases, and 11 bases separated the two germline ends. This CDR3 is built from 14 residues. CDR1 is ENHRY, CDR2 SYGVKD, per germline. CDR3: CAISDGWWKETQYF. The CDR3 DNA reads TGTGCCATCAGTGACGGGTGGTGGAAAGAGACCCAGTACTTC.

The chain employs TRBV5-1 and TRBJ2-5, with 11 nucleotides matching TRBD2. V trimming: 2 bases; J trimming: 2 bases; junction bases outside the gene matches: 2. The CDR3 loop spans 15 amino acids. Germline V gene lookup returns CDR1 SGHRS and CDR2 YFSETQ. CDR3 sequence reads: CASSFTSGRQETQYF. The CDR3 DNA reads TGCGCCAGCAGCTTCACTAGCGGGAGACAAGAGACCCAGTACTTC. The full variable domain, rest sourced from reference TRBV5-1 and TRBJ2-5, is KAGVTQTPRYLIKTRGQQVTLSCSPISGHRSVSWYQQTPGQGLQFLFEYFSETQRNKGNFPGRFSGRQFSNSRSEMNVSTLELGDSALYLCASSFTSGRQETQYFGPGTRLLVL.

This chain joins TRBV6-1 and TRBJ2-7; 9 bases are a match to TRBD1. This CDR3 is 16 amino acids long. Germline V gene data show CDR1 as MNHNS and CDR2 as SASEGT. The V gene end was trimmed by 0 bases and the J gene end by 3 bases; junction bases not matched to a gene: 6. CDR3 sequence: CASSEALDRGGYEQYF. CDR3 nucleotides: TGTGCCAGCAGTGAAGCGCTGGACAGGGGAGGCTACGAGCAGTACTTC.

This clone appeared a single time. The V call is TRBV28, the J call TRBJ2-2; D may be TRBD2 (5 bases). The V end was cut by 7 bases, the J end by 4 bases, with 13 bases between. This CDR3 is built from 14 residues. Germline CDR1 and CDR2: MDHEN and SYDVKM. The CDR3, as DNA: TGTGCCAGCAAGACGGACTCGACCACCGGGGAGCTGTTTTTT. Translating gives CASKTDSTTGELFF.

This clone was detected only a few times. The CDR3 loop is CASSPPWTARSGNTIYF. CDR3 nucleotides: TGTGCCAGCAGCCCTCCTTGGACAGCGCGTTCTGGAAACACCATATATTTT. J is TRBJ1-3 and V is TRBV5-6; possible D gene TRBD1, 6 bases. V was clipped by 4 bases and J by 1 base, with 18 bases between them. Germline V CDR1 and CDR2: SGHDT, YYEEEE. The CDR3 spans 17 residues.